One and the same sample provided the 8 T cell receptor beta chains below, sequenced in a study of cytomegalovirus exposure and HLA in healthy donors. The study ran its PCR with 60 Vbeta and 13 Jbeta primers. Method: immunoSEQ multiplex PCR; TCRdb's copy keeps in-frame clones and lacks some. The sample shows 100,000 or so clones, roughly three quarters of them seen only once. The sample comprised PBMCs. The receptors come from a woman aged 45-60 years in good health and CMV-seropositive.

The genes are TRBV14 and TRBJ1-2; TRBD1 matches at 9 bases. Germline CDR1 and CDR2: SGHDN and FVKESK. V shed 4 bases, J shed 7 bases, and the junction held 7 bases outside the gene matches. The length of the CDR3 is 14 residues. CDR3 amino acids: CASSRTGVGGGYTF. DNA for the CDR3: TGTGCCAGCAGCCGGACAGGGGTAGGAGGTGGCTACACCTTC.

The genes are TRBV2 and TRBJ2-7, with no clear D. The CDR3 extends over 11 amino acids. Trimming took 3 bases from V and 2 from J, leaving 2 bases between them. Germline CDR1 reads SNHLY; CDR2 reads FYNNEI. In DNA, the CDR3 is TGTGCCAGCAGTGACACCTACGAGCAGTACTTC. Residues: CASSDTYEQYF. The full variable domain, in which reference TRBV2 and TRBJ2-7 provide the parts outside the CDR3, is EPEVTQTPSHQVTQMGQEVILRCVPISNHLYFYWYRQILGQKVEFLVSFYNNEISEKSEIFDDQFSVERPDGSNFTLKIRSTKLEDSAMYFCASSDTYEQYFGPGTRLTVT.

In this sample, this clone turned up a few times. The V gene is TRBV10-1, the J gene TRBJ2-7; TRBD2 is a possible D gene (7 bases). The V gene lost 5 bases and the J gene lost 2 bases, with 16 bases spanning the gap. The CDR3 has 15 residues. Germline V lookup: CDR1 WNHNN, CDR2 SYGVQD (reference sequence). The CDR3 is CASSPAGALAYEQYF. The CDR3 DNA is TGCGCCAGCAGTCCCGCGGGGGCTTTAGCCTACGAGCAGTACTTC.

This clone was picked up one time. V gene TRBV11-3 combines with J gene TRBJ2-7, with D hard to call. Germline CDR1 reads SGHNT; CDR2 reads YENEEA. CDR3 size: 11 residues. Trimming removed 0 bases from V and 6 bases from J, with 3 bases in between. The CDR3 region has the DNA TGTGCCAGCAGCTTAGACTGCGAGCAGTACTTC. Its translation is CASSLDCEQYF.

J is TRBJ2-7 and V is TRBV5-6; D is perhaps TRBD1 (7 bases). CDR3 size: 15 residues. The germline CDR1 and CDR2 sequences are SGHDT and YYEEEE. V lost 0 bases and J lost 3, with 13 bases in between. The DNA for the CDR3 is TGTGCCAGCAGCTTGGAGGGCGGGACAGACTACGAGCAGTACTTC. Amino acid sequence: CASSLEGGTDYEQYF.

This chain uses TRBV10-2 with TRBJ1-1; D gene uncertain. Trimming shortened V by 11 bases and J by 1 base, and 17 bases separated the two germline ends. The germline CDR1 and CDR2 sequences are WSHSY and SAAADI. The CDR3 sequence is 14 residues long. DNA for the CDR3: TGCGCCGCGGGTAATGAGTGGGAGAACACTGAAGCTTTCTTT. Translation: CAAGNEWENTEAFF.

The rearrangement uses TRBV28 and TRBJ1-1; tentative D call: TRBD1 (6 bases). The CDR3 has 15 amino acids. Per germline, CDR1 MDHEN and CDR2 SYDVKM. The germline V and J ends were trimmed by 2 bases and 0 bases, with 10 bases remaining between them. CDR3 amino acids: CASSLLTGMNTEAFF. As DNA, the CDR3 is TGTGCCAGCAGTTTACTTACAGGGATGAACACTGAAGCTTTCTTT.

This chain uses TRBV14 with TRBJ1-2, with TRBD1 as a possible D gene (5 bases). Germline loops: CDR1 SGHDN, CDR2 FVKESK. This CDR3 comprises 15 residues. The V end lost 0 bases, the J end lost 5 bases, and 13 bases lay between the germline ends. The CDR3 sequence: CASSQDAGKGYGYTF. The CDR3, as DNA: TGTGCCAGCAGCCAAGATGCAGGGAAGGGATATGGCTACACCTTC.